Listed below are T cell receptor beta chains from one sample, sequenced in a study of siplizumab effects on memory and regulatory T cells. Assay used: immunoSEQ multiplex PCR; TCRdb lists only in-frame clones, some missing. The sample holds tens of thousands of clones, roughly 90% seen once. The material sequenced was naive CD4+ T cells sorted from blood. These receptors were obtained from a human donor in good health. Both conserved end residues are part of each CDR3. Fields, in order: CDR3 protein, CDR3 DNA, J gene, V gene, clone size, D gene. D genes are given only for firm matches. Where a row states a size, it is once, few, many or the class of an expanded clone; other rows omit it.

CASSSADSGNTIYF TGTGCCAGCTCATCCGCCGACTCTGGAAACACCATATATTTT TRBJ1-3 TRBV18 - -
CASSPSRDVLGYTF TGTGCCAGCAGTCCGTCACGGGATGTGCTTGGCTACACCTTC TRBJ1-2 TRBV6-5 - -
CASSYRDRFAYEQYF TGTGCCAGCAGCTACAGGGACAGGTTTGCCTACGAGCAGTACTTC TRBJ2-7 TRBV6-5 few TRBD1
CASRPRGGATGELFF TGTGCCAGCAGACCCCGGGGGGGGGCCACCGGGGAGCTGTTTTTT TRBJ2-2 TRBV28 once TRBD2
CASNLGFTDTQYF TGTGCCAGCAATCTGGGGTTCACAGATACGCAGTATTTT TRBJ2-3 TRBV2 - -
CASSLGKALNEKLFF TGCGCCAGCAGCTTGGGGAAAGCACTTAATGAAAAACTGTTTTTT TRBJ1-4 TRBV5-1 - -
CASRTTSGVTDTQYF TGTGCCAGCAGAACCACTAGCGGGGTCACAGATACGCAGTATTTT TRBJ2-3 TRBV6-4 - TRBD2
CASSYEVNTEAFF TGTGCCAGCAGTTACGAGGTGAACACTGAAGCTTTCTTT TRBJ1-1 TRBV6-6 few -
CASSYGGGRDNIQYF TGTGCCAGCAGTTACGGAGGAGGGCGAGACAACATTCAGTACTTC TRBJ2-4 TRBV6-5 - -
CAISADRANQPQHF TGTGCCATCAGTGCTGACAGGGCCAATCAGCCCCAGCATTTT TRBJ1-5 TRBV10-3 - TRBD1
CASSPRTGTYEQYF TGTGCCAGCAGTCCCCGGACAGGGACCTACGAGCAGTACTTC TRBJ2-7 TRBV6-1 - TRBD1
CASTGGGTEAFF TGTGCCAGCACAGGGGGAGGCACTGAAGCTTTCTTT TRBJ1-1 TRBV6-5 - TRBD1
CASSPGRGRGTDTQYF TGTGCCAGCAGCCCCGGACGAGGGAGGGGCACAGATACGCAGTATTTT TRBJ2-3 TRBV7-3 - TRBD2
CASSLDGLRGTGELFF TGTGCCAGCAGCTTAGACGGTTTGCGGGGGACCGGGGAGCTGTTTTTT TRBJ2-2 TRBV11-2 - TRBD2
CSVAGRNYNEQFF TGCAGCGTTGCTGGAAGAAACTACAATGAGCAGTTCTTC TRBJ2-1 TRBV29-1 - -
CASSPAVAGGTYEQYF TGTGCCAGCAGCCCGGCGGTGGCGGGGGGCACTTACGAGCAGTACTTC TRBJ2-7 TRBV5-4 - TRBD2
CASSRGTANTEAFF TGTGCCAGCAGCCGGGGGACAGCTAACACTGAAGCTTTCTTT TRBJ1-1 TRBV5-8 - TRBD1
CASSLEGGGYGYTF TGCGCCAGCAGCTTGGAAGGAGGGGGTTATGGCTACACCTTC TRBJ1-2 TRBV5-1 once -
CASSLSAGVAYEQYF TGTGCCAGCAGCTTAAGTGCGGGAGTCGCCTACGAGCAGTACTTC TRBJ2-7 TRBV7-3 - TRBD2
CASSLEGQAIIHF TGTGCCAGCAGCCTAGAGGGACAGGCTATAATCCACTTT TRBJ1-6 TRBV7-9 few TRBD1
CASSVVQATSSNQPQHF TGTGCCAGCAGCGTAGTTCAGGCGACTTCTAGCAATCAGCCCCAGCATTTT TRBJ1-5 TRBV9 - -
CASRRNPDTGELFF TGTGCCAGCAGACGGAACCCGGACACCGGGGAGCTGTTTTTT TRBJ2-2 TRBV2 once -
CASSYLGDYTF TGTGCCAGCAGTTACCTGGGGGACTACACCTTC TRBJ1-2 TRBV6-5 - -
CASSDNPGGIYEQYF TGTGCCAGCAGTGATAATCCGGGGGGGATCTACGAGCAGTACTTC TRBJ2-7 TRBV25-1 - TRBD2
CASSVGAGGSSTNEKLFF TGTGCCAGCAGCGTAGGAGCCGGGGGATCTTCAACTAATGAAAAACTGTTTTTT TRBJ1-4 TRBV9 - -
CASSDNRGDTEAFF TGTGCCAGCAGTGATAACAGGGGGGACACTGAAGCTTTCTTT TRBJ1-1 TRBV6-1 - TRBD1
CASSPLGTGGHEQYF TGTGCCAGCAGCCCCCTCGGGACAGGGGGGCACGAGCAGTACTTC TRBJ2-7 TRBV9 - TRBD1
CASSWRDSRGADTQYF TGTGCCAGCAGCTGGAGAGACTCACGGGGGGCAGATACGCAGTATTTT TRBJ2-3 TRBV7-3 - TRBD2